These T cell receptor beta chains were read from a single sample in a study of identical twins. TCRdb processed the 5' RACE reads anew with MiXCR; each CDR3 protein has one entry. The sample lists approximately 600,000 distinct CDR3 sequences; over 8.5% were seen once. These records were also assigned to another study, of yellow fever vaccine responses in identical twins.

Material for sequencing was PBMCs. These receptor sequences come from a woman between 18 and 30 years old in good health. The CDR3 runs from the conserved cysteine through the conserved F or W. A D gene is named only where the DNA matches it firmly. A clone size is listed for some rows: how often the clone was seen (once, few, many), or a class if it is expanded.

TRBV12-3/TRBV12-4	many	TRBJ1-1	NA	CASSASRIYTEAFF	TGTGCCAGCAGCGCCTCCAGAATCTACACTGAAGCTTTCTTT
TRBV7-9	NA	TRBJ1-2	TRBD1	CASSRDRVSGYTF	TGTGCCAGCAGCCGGGACAGGGTGTCTGGCTACACCTTC
TRBV4-3	NA	TRBJ2-3	NA	CASSQTGGFTVTQYF	TGCGCCAGCAGCCAAACCGGGGGATTCACAGTTACGCAGTATTTT
TRBV5-6	few	TRBJ2-7	NA	CASSFMGGTGLAILEQYF	TGTGCCAGCAGCTTCATGGGGGGGACAGGACTAGCGATATTAGAGCAGTACTTC
TRBV27	many	TRBJ2-7	TRBD1	CASSPNRDRPYEQYF	TGTGCCAGCAGTCCCAACCGGGACAGGCCCTACGAGCAGTACTTC
TRBV6-2/TRBV6-3	few	TRBJ2-3	NA	CASSYGEGGDTQYF	TGTGCCAGCAGTTACGGCGAGGGGGGAGATACGCAGTATTTT
TRBV24-1	NA	TRBJ2-1	NA	CATSDLDGREVGQFF	TGTGCCACCAGTGACCTGGACGGCCGTGAGGTTGGGCAGTTCTTC
TRBV29-1	NA	TRBJ1-2	NA	CSVAPSGDGYGYTF	TGCAGCGTTGCCCCTTCGGGGGATGGCTATGGCTACACCTTC
TRBV20-1	NA	TRBJ1-4	NA	CSARDLSSSSEKLFF	TGCAGTGCTAGAGATCTTTCGTCTTCGTCTGAAAAACTGTTTTTT
TRBV5-1	many	TRBJ2-1	TRBD2	CASSWGLPNEQFF	TGCGCCAGCAGCTGGGGACTACCCAATGAGCAGTTCTTC
TRBV20-1	few	TRBJ2-7	TRBD2	CSARDVLAGSIYEQYF	TGCAGTGCTAGAGATGTACTAGCGGGGTCTATCTACGAGCAGTACTTC
TRBV5-6	NA	TRBJ2-7	TRBD1	CASSLLGQASYEQYF	TGTGCCAGCAGCCTATTGGGACAGGCCTCCTACGAGCAGTACTTC
TRBV12-3/TRBV12-4	few	TRBJ2-2	NA	CASSSMGATGELFF	TGTGCCAGCAGTTCCATGGGAGCTACCGGGGAGCTGTTTTTT
TRBV20-1	many	TRBJ2-6	NA	CSATAPSGANVLTF	TGCAGTGCCACCGCCCCGTCTGGGGCCAACGTCCTGACTTTC
TRBV29-1	few	TRBJ2-7	TRBD2	CSVSWRREGDYEQYF	TGCAGCGTCAGTTGGAGGCGGGAGGGGGACTACGAGCAGTACTTC
TRBV4-1	NA	TRBJ2-7	NA	CASSPYQGTGEQYF	TGCGCCAGCAGCCCTTATCAGGGCACCGGGGAGCAGTACTTC
TRBV7-9	few	TRBJ2-2	NA	CASSPRGQGGTGELFF	TGTGCCAGCAGCCCAAGGGGCCAGGGAGGCACCGGGGAGCTGTTTTTT